Sequencing of this T cell receptor (beta chain) was carried out in a study of human T cells and chemical hapten exposure. This clonotype was observed many times. The time point is: pre-sensitization, week 0. The treatment was: therapeutic diphenylcyclopropenone sensitization with weekly scalp DPC. From whole blood left unfractionated, total RNA was extracted. With V trimmed by 0 bases and J by 10 bases, 15 bases remained unmatched. The germline V gene encodes CDR1 LGHNA and CDR2 YSLEER. The CDR3 is made up of 18 amino acids. MiXCR, run by TCRdb on the RACE reads, gives a single entry per CDR3 protein. The data show over 50,000 distinct CDR3 sequences, around a tenth seen once.

Specimen: whole blood, collected in connection with sensitization to the hapten diphenylcyclopropenone (DPC). The chain carries TRBV4-3 and TRBJ1-6; 7 bases agree with TRBD1. This TCR came from a woman younger than 45 with alopecia areata. Some clones in this sample may be carry-over from other donors' samples. In DNA, the CDR3 is TGCGCCAGCAGCCAAGATTACAGGGGAACAGACGGAGGGTCACCCCTCCACTTT. It codes for CASSQDYRGTDGGSPLHF.